This T cell receptor beta chain was recovered during a study of graft-versus-host responses after intestinal transplantation. About the study: All recipients were transplanted with multivisceral, liver-intestinal, or isolated intestinal grafts. Each patient got anti-thymocyte globulin induction, then tacrolimus and steroids for roughly 3 years.

A word on this clone: What it recognizes is unknown.

Repertoires were generated with immunoSEQ multiplex PCR, while TCRdb's copy carries only in-frame clones and drops some. The sample includes over 100,000 clones, around nine tenths of them seen just once. CDR1 is GTSNPN, CDR2 SVGIG, per germline (reference sequence). V was pared by 0 bases and J by 2 bases, with 11 bases between. CDR3 size: 14 residues. The TCR was taken from a human donor who was the organ donor for an intestinal transplant. The V call is TRBV30, the J call TRBJ2-7, with D perhaps matching TRBD2 (6 bases). The input for sequencing was unstimulated CD4+ T cells sorted from spleen or lymph node cells, taken before transplant. CDR3 sequence reads: CAWSVGTLTYEQYF. CDR3 coding DNA: TGTGCCTGGAGTGTAGGGACTTTGACCTACGAGCAGTACTTC.